The 23 T cell receptor beta chains in this list originate from one sample, sequenced in a study of chemoradiotherapy in HPV16-positive cancers. Using immunoSEQ multiplex PCR, the repertoire was profiled, and TCRdb retains in-frame clones only, with some absent. The sample includes just over 15,000 clones, roughly 73% of them seen just once. Sample collection occurred from a patient who underwent chemoradiotherapy. These receptors all stem from a human donor with HPV-associated anogenital cancer.

The chain employs TRBV7-3 and TRBJ2-3; 10 nucleotides agree with TRBD2. The CDR3 is 16 residues long. V gave up 5 bases and J gave up 3 bases; unmatched junction bases: 8. The germline gives CDR1 SGHTA, CDR2 FQGTGA. The CDR3 here is CASSPSIAGGTDTQYF. The CDR3 DNA is TGTGCCAGCAGCCCTAGCATAGCGGGGGGAACAGATACGCAGTATTTT. The whole variable domain, filled in from reference TRBV7-3 and TRBJ2-3, reads GAGVSQTPSNKVTEKGKYVELRCDPISGHTALYWYRQSLGQGPEFLIYFQGTGAADDSGLPNDRFFAVRPEGSVSTLKIQRTERGDSAVYLCASSPSIAGGTDTQYFGPGTRLTVL.

This chain connects TRBV7-6 to TRBJ2-7; D gene uncertain. The V gene's germline CDR1 is SGHVS and CDR2 FNYEAQ. The CDR3 runs to 12 residues. Trimming pared 5 bases from V and 4 bases from J, leaving 9 bases between. The CDR3 DNA reads as TGTGCCAGCAGCCCAGATAGGTACGAGCAGTACTTC. Translation gives CASSPDRYEQYF.

The CDR3 spells CASKEDRAPSEAFF. CDR3 sequence (DNA): TGTGCCAGCAAAGAAGACAGGGCCCCGTCCGAGGCTTTCTTT. The chain has TRBV11-2 and TRBJ1-1; 7 bases map to TRBD1. Germline V CDR1 and CDR2: SGHAT, FQNNGV. The J segment lost 11 bases and the V segment lost 7 bases, leaving 16 bases of the junction unmatched. The CDR3 contains 14 residues.

The chain joins TRBV5-1 to TRBJ1-1; TRBD1 matches at 8 bases. With V trimmed by 1 base and J by 1 base, 3 bases remained unmatched. Germline V gene sequence: CDR1 SGHRS, CDR2 YFSETQ. This CDR3 is built from 15 residues. The CDR3 region is CASSLLDRGNTEAFF. CDR3 coding DNA: TGCGCCAGCAGCTTGTTAGACAGGGGGAACACTGAAGCTTTCTTT.

The V call is TRBV29-1, the J call TRBJ1-2; 7 bases are shared with TRBD1. The length of the CDR3 is 14 residues. Per germline, CDR1 SQVTM and CDR2 ANQGSEA. J was trimmed by 2 bases and V by 7 bases; bases with no gene match: 10. The CDR3 loop is CSGLGRGNNYGYTF. The CDR3 DNA follows: TGCAGCGGCCTAGGCAGGGGGAACAACTATGGCTACACCTTC. The whole variable domain, filled in from reference TRBV29-1 and TRBJ1-2, reads SAVISQKPSRDICQRGTSLTIQCQVDSQVTMMFWYRQQPGQSLTLIATANQGSEATYESGFVIDKFPISRPNLTFSTLTVSNMSPEDSSIYLCSGLGRGNNYGYTFGSGTRLTVV.

This rearrangement joins TRBV5-1 to TRBJ1-4; D remains ambiguous. CDR1 and CDR2 (germline): SGHRS, YFSETQ. The CDR3 is made up of 15 amino acids. Deletions cut 2 bases from V and 0 bases from J, with 8 bases between. CDR3 sequence: CASSLQHATNEKLFF. The DNA of the CDR3 is TGCGCCAGCAGCTTACAGCATGCAACTAATGAAAAACTGTTTTTT.

This chain uses TRBV6-6 with TRBJ1-2, with unresolved D. Germline V gives CDR1 MNHNY, CDR2 SVGAGI (reference sequence). Trimming pared 4 bases from V and 8 bases from J, leaving 11 bases between. CDR3 length: 12 residues. The CDR3 loop reads CASSLSRAGYTF. In nucleotides, the CDR3 is TGTGCCAGCAGTTTATCAAGGGCGGGCTACACCTTC.

The chain couples TRBV7-6 to TRBJ2-7; D gene ambiguous. The CDR3 consists of 14 residues. The V gene lost 1 base and the J gene lost 3 bases, with 10 bases spanning the gap. The V gene's germline CDR1 is SGHVS and CDR2 FNYEAQ. This CDR3 reads CASSLVGSGYEQYF. DNA for the CDR3: TGTGCCAGCAGCTTAGTAGGCTCCGGCTACGAGCAGTACTTC.

The chain recombines TRBV19 with TRBJ2-7; D is perhaps TRBD1 or TRBD2 (6 bases each). With 3 bases removed from V and 2 bases from J, the gap between germline ends came to 11 bases. The CDR3 totals 14 residues. Per the germline V gene, CDR1 is LNHDA and CDR2 is SQIVND (reference sequence). In DNA, the CDR3 is TGTGCCAGTAGTATTGGAGGGACACCCTACGAGCAGTACTTC. Amino acid sequence: CASSIGGTPYEQYF.

This clone was counted between two and nine times. The rearrangement joins TRBV6-5 to TRBJ1-2, with 12 bases lining up with TRBD1. Trimming cost V 6 bases and J 5 bases; bases outside gene matches: 4. In germline, CDR1 is MNHEY, CDR2 SVGAGI. CDR3 length equals 14 residues. The CDR3 DNA is TGTGCCAGCAGGGGACAGGGGGCGCAATATGGCTACACCTTC. This encodes CASRGQGAQYGYTF.

The V gene is TRBV9, the J gene TRBJ1-4; D is ambiguous. V lost 0 bases and J lost 0, with 3 bases in between. The germline V gene has CDR1 SGDLS and CDR2 YYNGEE. The CDR3 extends over 14 amino acids. CDR3 in amino acids: CASSVDATNEKLFF. The CDR3 DNA is TGTGCCAGCAGCGTAGATGCAACTAATGAAAAACTGTTTTTT.

J is TRBJ1-5 and V is TRBV28; D gene uncertain. Per the germline V gene, CDR1 is MDHEN and CDR2 is SYDVKM. Trimming removed 2 bases at V and 2 bases at J, with 4 bases between. This CDR3 is 13 amino acids long. The CDR3 sequence is CASSLDGNQPQHF. The CDR3 DNA reads TGTGCCAGCAGTTTAGACGGCAATCAGCCCCAGCATTTT.

This clone turned up a few times. The chain links TRBV20-1 to TRBJ1-1; D gene unclear. There are 11 residues in the CDR3. The V and J ends lost 5 bases and 6 bases respectively, with 10 bases between them. Germline V gene lookup returns CDR1 DFQATT and CDR2 SNEGSKA (reference sequence). The CDR3 sequence is CSAPEVSEAFF. The CDR3 DNA is TGCAGTGCTCCCGAGGTTTCTGAAGCTTTCTTT.

This chain connects TRBV11-2 to TRBJ2-2, with D possibly TRBD1 on 5 matching bases. Germline CDR1 and CDR2: SGHAT and FQNNGV. The CDR3 is 14 amino acids. The V gene lost 5 bases and the J gene lost 1 base, with 8 bases spanning the gap. The CDR3 spells CASSIDRNTGELFF. CDR3 bases: TGTGCCAGCAGCATTGACAGGAACACCGGGGAGCTGTTTTTT.

The genes are TRBV7-2 and TRBJ2-2; D is unresolved. Germline CDR1 SGHTA, CDR2 FQGNSA. V shed 0 bases and J shed 2 bases, with 10 bases lying between them. This CDR3 is built from 16 residues. CDR3 region: CASSLASWTNTGELFF. The CDR3 bases are TGTGCCAGCAGCTTAGCGTCTTGGACCAACACCGGGGAGCTGTTTTTT. The entire variable domain, with the rest obtained from reference TRBV7-2 and TRBJ2-2, is as follows: GAGVSQSPSNKVTEKGKDVELRCDPISGHTALYWYRQSLGQGLEFLIYFQGNSAPDKSGLPSDRFSAERTGGSVSTLTIQRTQQEDSAVYLCASSLASWTNTGELFFGEGSRLTVL.

The CDR3 is CASSQAGYTEAFF. CDR3 DNA: TGCGCCAGCAGCCAAGCTGGTTACACTGAAGCTTTCTTT. The chain joins TRBV4-3 to TRBJ1-1; D gene ambiguous. There are 13 residues in the CDR3. CDR1 and CDR2 (germline): LGHNA, YSLEER. V dropped 1 base and J dropped 3 bases, with 6 bases sitting between them.

The chain carries TRBV7-2 and TRBJ2-3, with TRBD2 matching 8 bases. The germline gives CDR1 SGHTA, CDR2 FQGNSA. The CDR3 length is 16 residues. Trimming at V came to 6 bases and at J to 5 bases, leaving 13 bases not matched to a gene. The CDR3 loop is CASSRSISGGEDTQYF. DNA for the CDR3: TGTGCCAGCAGTCGGTCTATCTCCGGGGGGGAAGATACGCAGTATTTT.

The CDR3: CASSRQTGTNTGELFF. In nucleotides, the CDR3 is TGTGCCAGTAGTCGACAGACAGGGACGAACACCGGGGAGCTGTTTTTT. This sequence joins TRBV19 and TRBJ2-2, with 7 bases identical to TRBD1. V dropped 5 bases and J dropped 0; count of bases not matched to a gene: 6. CDR1 and CDR2 from the germline V gene are LNHDA and SQIVND (reference sequence). This CDR3 has 16 amino acids.

This sequence joins TRBV19 and TRBJ2-1; TRBD2 matches at 13 bases. This CDR3 spans 14 amino acids. The germline CDR1 and CDR2 sequences are LNHDA and SQIVND (reference sequence). With 3 bases clipped from V and 9 bases from J, the junction kept 2 bases outside the gene matches. CDR3 in DNA: TGTGCCAGTAGTATGGGACTAGCGGGGAGTGAGCAGTTCTTC. As protein: CASSMGLAGSEQFF.

This chain connects TRBV5-5 to TRBJ1-6; D not resolved. CDR3 length equals 13 residues. V was cut by 3 bases and J by 3 bases, with 4 bases left in between. CDR1 SGHKS and CDR2 YYEKEE come from the germline V gene (reference sequence). The CDR3 here is CASSSFYNSPLHF. CDR3 nucleotide sequence: TGTGCCAGCAGCTCCTTCTATAATTCACCCCTCCACTTT.

The CDR3 is CASGTWTAANEKLFF. The CDR3 DNA reads as TGTGCCAGCGGAACCTGGACAGCGGCTAATGAAAAACTGTTTTTT. The J gene is TRBJ1-4, the V gene TRBV6-1; tentative D call: TRBD1 (6 bases). Germline V gives CDR1 MNHNS, CDR2 SASEGT. V shed 8 bases and J shed 3 bases, with 16 bases lying between them. The CDR3 has 15 residues.

V gene TRBV19 combines with J gene TRBJ2-6; D gene uncertain. V was shortened by 3 bases and J by 0 bases, with 9 bases between the two germline ends. This CDR3 has 16 residues. Germline CDR1 LNHDA, CDR2 SQIVND (reference sequence). CDR3 residues: CASSIRQPSGANVLTF. The CDR3 DNA is TGTGCCAGTAGTATTCGGCAACCCTCTGGGGCCAACGTCCTGACTTTC.

The CDR3 bases are TGTGCCAGCAGTGAAAGTGGCCGCCAGGTGCCTCTGACTTTC. This gives the protein CASSESGRQVPLTF. The chain joins TRBV25-1 to TRBJ2-6; D ambiguous. This CDR3 contains 14 residues. With 2 bases removed from V and 16 bases from J, the gap between germline ends came to 18 bases. Germline CDR1 reads MGHDK; CDR2 reads SYGVNS.